This T cell receptor beta chain was documented in a study of T cell repertoires in cytomegalovirus infection. Study-level background: It was recently identified HLA-C-restricted and well-studied HLA-B-restricted CMV epitopes that the study used. Both a matching HLA type and CMV infection were indicated by public TCR beta signatures.

Study outcomes and limitations: HLA-C-restricted, CMV-specific TCR beta clonotypes were dominant ex vivo. Of the TCR beta families, the public ones yielded a cumulative frequency that identified carriers of CMV plus the relevant HLA.

V shed 3 bases and J shed 6 bases, with 11 bases lying between them. Germline lookup yields CDR1 SEHNR and CDR2 FQNEAQ (reference sequence). The CDR3 sequence is 14 residues long. In the case of this clonotype: Its antigen remains unidentified.

TCRdb reanalysed the reads using MiXCR and keeps one entry per CDR3 protein. The table records 300,000 to 400,000 distinct CDR3 sequences, about 28% of them present only once. The chain carries TRBV7-9 and TRBJ2-2; D not certain. Material: cultured PBMCs, obtained from culture after CMV antigen stimulation. The clonotype comes from a human donor in good health (CMV status not recorded). Some clones in this sample may be carry-over from other donors' samples. The CDR3: CASSLALVAGELFF. In DNA form, the CDR3 reads TGTGCCAGCAGCTTGGCCTTGGTCGCCGGGGAGCTGTTTTTT.